This TCR beta chain was recovered during a study of cytomegalovirus exposure and HLA in healthy donors. Germline V lookup: CDR1 SQVTM, CDR2 ANQGSEA. The CDR3 extends over 13 amino acids. With 5 bases removed from V and 2 bases from J, the gap between germline ends came to 12 bases. 60 Vbeta and 13 Jbeta primers were used in PCR. Clones were sequenced by immunoSEQ multiplex PCR, and TCRdb holds only the in-frame ones, with some missing. This table has more than 110,000 clones, 70% appearing once. The sequencing sample was made of PBMCs. The clonotype originates from a woman aged 25 to 39 in good health and CMV-seronegative. The chain is built from TRBV29-1 and TRBJ1-2; D unclear. CDR3 residues: CSVRGATNYGYTF. The CDR3 nucleotides read TGCAGCGTTCGCGGCGCCACAAACTATGGCTACACCTTC.